This T cell receptor beta chain was obtained from a study of cytomegalovirus exposure and HLA in healthy donors. This clone was counted a single time. Its antigen remains unknown. Study-level findings and limits: Excluded: some indistinguishable V segments such as TRBV6-2 and TRBV6-3. No immune exposure information besides CMV serostatus was available.

V gave up 6 bases and J gave up 5 bases, with 20 bases separating them. Per germline, CDR1 SNHLY and CDR2 FYNNEI. This CDR3 contains 16 residues. Amplification used 60 Vbeta primers and 13 Jbeta primers. Sequencing used immunoSEQ multiplex PCR; TCRdb keeps in-frame clones, though not all of them. The sample holds 95,000 to 150,000 clones, roughly 80% seen once. Sequenced input: PBMCs. J is TRBJ2-1 and V is TRBV2, with a tentative D call TRBD2 (6 bases). This clonotype was obtained from a man aged 18 to 30 in good health and CMV-seropositive. Here the CDR3 DNA reads TGTGCCAGCAGCTCTAGCGAGCACCCCTTCCACAATGAGCAGTTCTTC. It codes for CASSSSEHPFHNEQFF.